The 10 T cell receptor beta chains below were found in one sample sequenced in a study of blood T cell repertoires in COVID-19. Profiling relied on immunoSEQ multiplex PCR, and the TCRdb table lists in-frame clones only, not all of them. The sample shows 250,000 or so clones, around 83% of them seen only once. What was sequenced was peripheral blood. The receptors were sampled from a man between 25 and 39 years old who had recovered from COVID-19.

In its sample, this clone was seen once. V gene TRBV7-3 combines with J gene TRBJ2-3; 10 bases match TRBD1. The CDR3 has 16 amino acids. Germline lookup yields CDR1 SGHTA and CDR2 FQGTGA. V shed 5 bases, J shed 4 bases, and the junction held 9 bases outside the gene matches. The CDR3 protein is CASSSRQGADADTQYF. CDR3 coding DNA: TGTGCCAGCAGCAGCCGACAGGGGGCAGACGCAGATACGCAGTATTTT.

This chain links TRBV3-1 (or the pseudogene TRBV3-2) with TRBJ1-2, with D maybe TRBD1 (5 bases). V was trimmed by 4 bases and J by 0 bases, leaving 12 bases between them. From germline, CDR1 is LGHDT and CDR2 YNNKEL (reference sequence). The CDR3 runs 15 residues. DNA for the CDR3: TGTGCCAGCAGCCCACAGGCCAGTACTAACTATGGCTACACCTTC. Translated: CASSPQASTNYGYTF.

The V and J genes are TRBV7-2 and TRBJ1-2, with TRBD1 as a possible D gene (5 bases). Germline CDR1 and CDR2: SGHTA and FQGNSA. The CDR3 covers 13 residues. The V and J ends lost 3 bases and 0 bases respectively, with 5 bases between them. The CDR3 loop reads CASSLGPNYGYTF. The CDR3 coding sequence is TGTGCCAGCAGCTTGGGGCCTAACTATGGCTACACCTTC.

The chain is built from TRBV19 and TRBJ2-7; D is possibly TRBD1 (6 bases). Germline CDR1 and CDR2: LNHDA and SQIVND (reference sequence). V lost 5 bases, J lost 3 bases, and 11 bases lay in between. This CDR3 region has 13 residues. The CDR3 nucleotides read TGTGCCAGTAGTCCAGGACAGAACTACGAGCAGTACGTC. Translating gives CASSPGQNYEQYV.

V gene TRBV2 combines with J gene TRBJ2-1; D unresolved. The germline V gene has CDR1 SNHLY and CDR2 FYNNEI. The CDR3 runs 15 residues. V dropped 2 bases and J dropped 8 bases, with 16 bases sitting between them. CDR3 DNA sequence: TGTGCCAGCAGTGAAAATCAGGCTGGTGGTTATGAGCAGTTCTTC. It specifies CASSENQAGGYEQFF.

This clone appeared a few times. V and J are TRBV7-9 and TRBJ2-5; 11 bases are shared with TRBD1. With 5 bases clipped from V and 1 base from J, the junction kept 6 bases outside the gene matches. CDR3 length: 16 residues. Germline-derived CDR1 and CDR2 are SEHNR and FQNEAQ (reference sequence). CDR3 DNA: TGTGCCAGCAGCCTAGGGGACAGGGGGTTCCAAGAGACCCAGTACTTC. It codes for CASSLGDRGFQETQYF.

With regard to this clone: One end of the junction fails to match germline, which may point to a read error. The chain uses TRBV19 and TRBJ2-1; 7 bases are shared with TRBD2. The CDR3 has 16 amino acids. The germline CDR1 and CDR2 sequences are LNHDA and SQIVND (reference sequence). The CDR3 protein is CASSTSFGGGYTEQFF. In nucleotides, the CDR3 is TGTGCCAGTAGTACCTCTTTTGGGGGGGGGTACACTGAGCAGTTCTTC.

The genes are TRBV7-2 and TRBJ2-1, with TRBD1 as a possible D gene (5 bases). Trimming took 3 bases from V and 3 from J, leaving 18 bases between them. The germline V gene encodes CDR1 SGHTA and CDR2 FQGNSA. CDR3 length: 17 amino acids. For the CDR3, the DNA is TGTGCCAGCAGCTTGGAGAGACAGCTCCCTTTCTACAATGAGCAGTTCTTC. Its translation is CASSLERQLPFYNEQFF.

V is TRBV5-8 and J is TRBJ2-5, with TRBD2 as a possible D gene (6 bases). Trimming removed 7 bases at V and 3 bases at J, with 25 bases between. Germline V gene lookup returns CDR1 SGHTS and CDR2 YDEGEE. The CDR3 runs 17 residues. The CDR3, as DNA: TGTGCCAGCCCCTCCTTGAAGTTTTGGGACTCTGAAGAGACCCAGTACTTC. It codes for CASPSLKFWDSEETQYF.

The J gene is TRBJ1-5, the V gene TRBV28, with D possibly TRBD1 on 5 matching bases. Germline CDR1 and CDR2: MDHEN and SYDVKM. The CDR3 runs to 13 residues. V was shortened by 6 bases and J by 0 bases, with 6 bases between the two germline ends. Written as DNA, the CDR3 is TGTGCCAGCAGAGACAGTAGCAATCAGCCCCAGCATTTT. This sequence encodes CASRDSSNQPQHF.